This TCR beta chain is drawn from a study of shared clonotypes between healthy human individuals. CDR1 is SGHRS and CDR2 is YFSETQ in the germline V gene. Trimming stripped 4 bases from V and 2 bases from J, with 10 bases between. This CDR3 has 13 amino acids. Clones were read by immunoSEQ multiplex PCR, and TCRdb kept only the in-frame ones, dropping some. The data show about 2,200,000 clones, approximately 94% seen once. Selected positively for CCR7 and CD45RO-negative, naive CD8 cells excluded terminally differentiated effector memory CD45RA+ cells. The receptor's source is a young man in good health. Some clones in this sample may be carry-over from other donors' samples. The specimen was naive CD8+ T cells from PBMCs. This rearrangement joins TRBV5-1 to TRBJ2-7; possibly TRBD1 or TRBD2 for D (5 bases each). The CDR3 loop is CASSRDGAYEQYF. CDR3 in DNA: TGCGCCAGCAGCAGGGACGGAGCCTACGAGCAGTACTTC.